These 22 T cell receptor beta chains were all obtained from the same sample, sequenced in a study of CD8 T cells in Susac syndrome. With random hexamers, about 0.5 to 1 ug RNA was reverse transcribed. TCRdb processed the immunoSEQ multiplex PCR reads anew with MiXCR; each CDR3 protein has one entry. The sample has roughly 180,000 distinct CDR3 sequences, around 94% seen once. What was sequenced was CD4+ T cells from PBMCs. These receptors all stem from a human donor in good health.

The chain's CDR3 is CASSAGTTTETQYF. DNA for the CDR3: TGTGCCAGCAGTGCCGGGACTACGACTGAGACCCAGTACTTC. This chain joins TRBV2 and TRBJ2-5, with 7 positions matching TRBD2. This CDR3 contains 14 residues. After removal of 4 bases from V and 5 bases from J, the junction contained 7 bases not matched to a gene. The germline gives CDR1 SNHLY, CDR2 FYNNEI.

The chain employs TRBV20-1 and TRBJ2-1, with 13 bases identical to TRBD2. V lost 6 bases and J lost 9; bases outside the gene matches: 2. Per the germline V gene, CDR1 is DFQATT and CDR2 is SNEGSKA (reference sequence). The CDR3 is 12 residues long. This CDR3 reads CSALAGGLEQFF. The CDR3 coding sequence is TGCAGTGCACTAGCGGGGGGGCTTGAGCAGTTCTTC.

The genes are TRBV7-9 and TRBJ2-7; the D gene is possibly TRBD2 (6 bases). Germline CDR1 is SEHNR and CDR2 is FQNEAQ (reference sequence). CDR3 length: 13 residues. V was clipped by 0 bases and J by 8 bases, with 11 bases between them. CDR3 DNA sequence: TGTGCCAGCAGCTTAGCGGGCGGGGAACAGCAGTACTTC. The encoded protein is CASSLAGGEQQYF.

The chain couples TRBV19 to TRBJ2-7; 9 positions match TRBD2. Germline loops: CDR1 LNHDA, CDR2 SQIVND (reference sequence). CDR3 length equals 13 residues. Trimming took 4 bases from V and 4 from J; bases not matched to a gene: 2. This CDR3 is CASSTSGGYEQYF. The CDR3 DNA is TGTGCCAGTAGTACCAGCGGGGGGTACGAGCAGTACTTC. The variable domain in full, with the rest retrieved from reference TRBV19 and TRBJ2-7, is DGGITQSPKYLFRKEGQNVTLSCEQNLNHDAMYWYRQDPGQGLRLIYYSQIVNDFQKGDIAEGYSVSREKKESFPLTVTSAQKNPTAFYLCASSTSGGYEQYFGPGTRLTVT.

The chain uses TRBV25-1 and TRBJ2-7; tentative D call: TRBD2 (6 bases). Germline V gene lookup returns CDR1 MGHDK and CDR2 SYGVNS. V was pared by 0 bases and J by 6 bases, with 15 bases between. This CDR3 is 15 amino acids long. In DNA form, the CDR3 reads TGTGCCAGCAGTGAATATCGGGGGACGGGGAGCGAGCAGTACTTC. Its protein product is CASSEYRGTGSEQYF.

The chain couples TRBV15 to TRBJ2-1; perhaps TRBD2 as D (6 bases). V lost 5 bases to trimming and J lost 3 bases, with 14 bases between them. Germline values: CDR1 LNHNV, CDR2 YYDKDF (reference sequence). The CDR3 is 15 residues long. This chain's CDR3 is CATSRRVGGYNEQFF. The CDR3 bases are TGTGCCACCAGCCGCCGCGTCGGGGGCTACAATGAGCAGTTCTTC. The full variable domain, its missing parts supplied by reference TRBV15 and TRBJ2-1, is DAMVIQNPRYQVTQFGKPVTLSCSQTLNHNVMYWYQQKSSQAPKLLFHYYDKDFNNEADTPDNFQSRRPNTSFCFLDIRSPGLGDTAMYLCATSRRVGGYNEQFFGPGTRLTVL.

V is TRBV20-1 and J is TRBJ2-3; 7 positions match TRBD2. The CDR3 extends over 12 amino acids. V dropped 6 bases and J dropped 2; count of bases not matched to a gene: 2. Germline V CDR1 and CDR2: DFQATT, SNEGSKA (reference sequence). CDR3 loop: CSARDYTDTQYF. Written as DNA, the CDR3 is TGCAGTGCGAGGGACTACACAGATACGCAGTATTTT.

The chain couples TRBV3-1 to TRBJ2-7, with TRBD2 identical over 15 bases. J was trimmed by 5 bases and V by 4 bases; bases with no gene match: 3. This CDR3 spans 15 amino acids. Germline V CDR1 and CDR2: LGHDT, YNNKEL (reference sequence). For the CDR3, the DNA is TGTGCCAGCAGCCCGGGACTAGCGGGGGGACACGAGCAGTACTTC. Protein: CASSPGLAGGHEQYF.

V and J are TRBV7-9 and TRBJ1-2; 7 nucleotides match TRBD1. The CDR3 consists of 12 residues. Looked up from germline, CDR1 is SEHNR and CDR2 is FQNEAQ (reference sequence). With 11 bases clipped from V and 2 bases from J, the junction kept 5 bases outside the gene matches. The CDR3 is CAGLQGNYGYTF. As DNA, the CDR3 is TGTGCCGGACTACAGGGGAACTATGGCTACACCTTC.

In this sample, this clonotype turned up once. This chain connects TRBV4-1 to TRBJ2-7, with 13 bases matching TRBD2. This CDR3 region has 17 residues. Germline CDR1 reads MGHRA; CDR2 reads YSYEKL. V trimming: 0 bases; J trimming: 6 bases; junction bases outside the gene matches: 8. The chain's CDR3 is CASSQETSGGYGGEQYF. The CDR3 nucleotides read TGCGCCAGCAGCCAAGAGACTAGCGGGGGGTATGGCGGCGAGCAGTACTTC.

The rearrangement uses TRBV14 and TRBJ2-7, with D tentatively TRBD2 (5 bases). The germline V and J ends were trimmed by 4 bases and 2 bases, with 12 bases remaining between them. Germline V lookup: CDR1 SGHDN, CDR2 FVKESK. CDR3 length: 14 amino acids. The CDR3 reads CASSLRTGTYEQYF. CDR3 in DNA: TGTGCCAGCAGCCTCCGGACGGGGACCTACGAGCAGTACTTC.

This clonotype has only a few counts. This chain joins TRBV20-1 and TRBJ2-7; TRBD2 is a possible D gene (5 bases). V was pared by 3 bases and J by 3 bases, with 9 bases between. The CDR3 is 12 residues long. Germline V gene lookup returns CDR1 DFQATT and CDR2 SNEGSKA (reference sequence). CDR3 in amino acids: CSASGGSYEQYF. CDR3 DNA sequence: TGCAGTGCTAGTGGAGGCAGCTACGAGCAGTACTTC.

This chain links TRBV29-1 with TRBJ2-5; TRBD1 matches 12 bases. Germline CDR1 SQVTM, CDR2 ANQGSEA. The CDR3 runs to 15 residues. V was clipped by 6 bases and J by 4 bases; unmatched bases: 9. The CDR3 DNA reads TGCAGCGTCTCTTGGGGACAGGGGGCCCCAGAGACCCAGTACTTC. Amino acid sequence: CSVSWGQGAPETQYF.

V usage is TRBV30 and J usage is TRBJ1-2; no definite D call. Germline values: CDR1 GTSNPN, CDR2 SVGIG (reference sequence). The ends were cut back, 5 bases at V and 7 bases at J, with 11 bases in the middle. The CDR3 has 11 amino acids. The CDR3 DNA follows: TGTGCCTGGGCTAACCCAGGTGGCTACACCTTC. This translates into CAWANPGGYTF.

This chain connects TRBV29-1 to TRBJ1-2, with D perhaps matching TRBD1 (5 bases). Germline CDR1 is SQVTM and CDR2 is ANQGSEA. The CDR3 runs 12 residues. With 3 bases removed from V and 6 bases from J, the gap between germline ends came to 11 bases. The CDR3 sequence: CSVEGGIHGYTF. CDR3 DNA: TGCAGCGTTGAGGGGGGAATCCATGGCTACACCTTC.

The chain is built from TRBV29-1 and TRBJ2-7, with unresolved D. Germline V CDR1 and CDR2: SQVTM, ANQGSEA. CDR3 length: 15 residues. V was clipped by 1 base and J by 6 bases, with 19 bases between them. CDR3 sequence: CSVEAPGPRLFEQYF. The CDR3 DNA reads as TGCAGCGTTGAAGCCCCGGGCCCCCGACTGTTCGAGCAGTACTTC.

Only one count was recorded for this clonotype. The chain combines TRBV18 with TRBJ2-5, with D maybe TRBD1 (5 bases). V dropped 5 bases and J dropped 5 bases, with 15 bases sitting between them. The CDR3 spans 14 residues. Germline-derived CDR1 and CDR2 are KGHSH and LQKENI. CDR3 amino acids: CASSALQGSETQYF. CDR3 bases: TGTGCCAGCTCAGCCCTTCAGGGAAGCGAGACCCAGTACTTC.

This rearrangement joins TRBV20-1 to TRBJ1-2; no firm D call. Germline values: CDR1 DFQATT, CDR2 SNEGSKA (reference sequence). V dropped 5 bases and J dropped 10 bases, with 26 bases sitting between them. The CDR3 covers 15 residues. The CDR3 protein is CSAVPPPGSAEPYTF. The DNA for the CDR3 is TGCAGTGCTGTACCACCACCGGGTTCCGCCGAACCCTACACCTTC.

V and J are TRBV6-5 and TRBJ1-2; unclear D gene. The germline V gene encodes CDR1 MNHEY and CDR2 SVGAGI. This CDR3 contains 14 residues. V lost 6 bases, J lost 4 bases, and 15 bases lay in between. CDR3 in amino acids: CASSRRLPGYGYTF. In nucleotides, the CDR3 is TGTGCCAGCAGCCGCCGCCTCCCAGGCTATGGCTACACCTTC.

The table lists this clonotype with a few counts. V gene TRBV6-5 combines with J gene TRBJ2-7; D not resolved. This CDR3 contains 15 residues. Trimming stripped 2 bases from V and 2 bases from J, with 13 bases between. Germline V CDR1 and CDR2: MNHEY, SVGAGI. DNA for the CDR3: TGTGCCAGCAGTTACACGGTGACCGCTCCCTACGAGCAGTACTTC. This sequence encodes CASSYTVTAPYEQYF.

This chain connects TRBV15 to TRBJ1-2; 7 nucleotides align to TRBD1. V dropped 4 bases and J dropped 3; count of bases not matched to a gene: 5. CDR3 length: 14 amino acids. Germline assignment: CDR1 LNHNV and CDR2 YYDKDF (reference sequence). The CDR3 sequence: CATSKDRWDYGYTF. The CDR3, as DNA: TGTGCCACCAGCAAGGACAGGTGGGACTATGGCTACACCTTC.

A single count supports this clonotype. The rearrangement uses TRBV3-1 and TRBJ1-2, with TRBD1 as a possible D gene (5 bases). Trimming stripped 4 bases from V and 8 bases from J, with 14 bases between. This CDR3 is built from 13 residues. Per germline, CDR1 LGHDT and CDR2 YNNKEL (reference sequence). CDR3 residues: CASSPDLRGGYTF. The CDR3 DNA is TGTGCCAGCAGCCCGGACCTCCGGGGGGGCTACACCTTC.